The sequence of this T cell receptor beta chain was determined in a study of somatic mutations in cytotoxic T cells in rheumatoid arthritis. TCRdb's table, derived via immunoSEQ multiplex PCR, lists solely in-frame clones and lacks some. Of about 2,400 clones in the sample, roughly 80% were seen once. Using positive magnetic bead selection on an AutoMACS, CD4+ and CD8+ cells were isolated, after which their purity was checked by flow cytometry. Germline-derived CDR1 and CDR2 are LGHNT and FRNRAP. V was pared by 1 base and J by 6 bases, with 3 bases of the junction left unmatched. The CDR3 length is 14 residues.

The TCR originated in a man in his 70s with rheumatoid arthritis. The chain couples TRBV12-5 to TRBJ1-2; 9 positions agree with TRBD1. Source material: CD8+ T cells sorted from blood. This CDR3 is CASGLGTGVHGYTF. The CDR3 DNA reads TGTGCTAGTGGTTTGGGGACAGGGGTACATGGCTACACCTTC. The variable domain in full, with the rest retrieved from reference TRBV12-5 and TRBJ1-2, is DARVTQTPRHKVTEMGQEVTMRCQPILGHNTVFWYRQTMMQGLELLAYFRNRAPLDDSGMPKDRFSAEMPDATLATLKIQPSEPRDSAVYFCASGLGTGVHGYTFGSGTRLTVV.